This record covers a single T cell receptor (beta chain). The antigen is unknown. The data are from a study of cytomegalovirus exposure and HLA in healthy donors. About the research overall: It was reported in a later analysis that the 120 or so validation repertoires used the same platform as the roughly 640 first-cohort repertoires. Study observations and caveats: Cytomegalovirus status was reportedly diagnosed by the classifier with high sensitivity and specificity. While the bulk of TCR sequences proved rare, some public TCRs turned up in many donors.

The CDR3 is 15 amino acids. Trimming removed 5 bases from V and 8 bases from J; junction bases left unmatched: 13. Germline V gene lookup returns CDR1 SGHNT and CDR2 YYREEE (reference sequence). TCRdb's table, derived via immunoSEQ multiplex PCR, lists solely in-frame clones and lacks some. The sample records 59,000 or so clones, 89% being singletons. The chain is built from TRBV5-4 and TRBJ2-3, with 8 bases identical to TRBD1. The source of this sequence is a woman aged 18 to 35 in good health and CMV-seronegative. Sequences were obtained from PBMCs. DNA for the CDR3: TGTGCCAGCAGTCAGGGAGCAGGGGGCGTGAGTACGCAGTATTTT. This translates into CASSQGAGGVSTQYF.